The clone carrying this T cell receptor (beta chain) was counted between two and nine times. These data come from a study of control samples from healthy donors and cancer patients. This CDR3 comprises 15 residues. V lost 2 bases to trimming and J lost 3 bases, with 11 bases between them. Germline CDR1 is MGHDK and CDR2 is SYGVNS. Method: immunoSEQ multiplex PCR; TCRdb's copy keeps in-frame clones and lacks some. The sample lists more than 50,000 clones, 75% to 85% occurring once. Material for sequencing was blood. The J gene is TRBJ2-4, the V gene TRBV25-1; D is ambiguous. This TCR derives from a middle-aged man in good health. The chain's CDR3 is CASSEGGVGKNIQYF. The DNA for the CDR3 is TGTGCCAGCAGTGAAGGTGGAGTTGGCAAAAACATTCAGTACTTC.